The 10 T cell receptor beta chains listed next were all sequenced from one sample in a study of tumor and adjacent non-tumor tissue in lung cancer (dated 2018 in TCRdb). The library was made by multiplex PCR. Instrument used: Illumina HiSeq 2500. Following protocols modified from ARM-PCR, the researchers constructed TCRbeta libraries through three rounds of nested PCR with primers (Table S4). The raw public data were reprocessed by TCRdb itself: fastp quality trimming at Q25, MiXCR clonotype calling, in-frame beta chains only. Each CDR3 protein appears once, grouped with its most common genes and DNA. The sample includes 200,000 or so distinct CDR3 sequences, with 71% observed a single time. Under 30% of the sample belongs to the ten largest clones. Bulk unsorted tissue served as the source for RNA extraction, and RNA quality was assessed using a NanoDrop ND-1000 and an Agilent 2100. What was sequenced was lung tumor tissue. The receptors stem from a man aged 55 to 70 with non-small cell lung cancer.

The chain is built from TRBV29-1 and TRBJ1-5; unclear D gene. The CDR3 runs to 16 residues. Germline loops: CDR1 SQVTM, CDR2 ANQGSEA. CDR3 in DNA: TGCCGCGCCACGGAGGAGGGAGGACTGCGCAATCAGCCCCAGCATTTT. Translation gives CRATEEGGLRNQPQHF.

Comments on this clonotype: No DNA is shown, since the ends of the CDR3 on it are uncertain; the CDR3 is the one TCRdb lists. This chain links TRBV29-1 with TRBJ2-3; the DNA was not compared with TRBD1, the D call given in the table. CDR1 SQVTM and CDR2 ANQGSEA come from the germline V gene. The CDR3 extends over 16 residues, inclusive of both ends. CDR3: CSVAGGAGSRIDTQYF.

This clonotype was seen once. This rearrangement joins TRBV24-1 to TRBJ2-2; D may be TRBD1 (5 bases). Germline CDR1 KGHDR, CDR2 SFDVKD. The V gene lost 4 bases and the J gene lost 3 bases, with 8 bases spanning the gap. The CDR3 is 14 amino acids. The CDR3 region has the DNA TGTGCCACCAGTGAAACCAGGGACACCGGGGAGCTGTTTTTT. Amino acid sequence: CATSETRDTGELFF.

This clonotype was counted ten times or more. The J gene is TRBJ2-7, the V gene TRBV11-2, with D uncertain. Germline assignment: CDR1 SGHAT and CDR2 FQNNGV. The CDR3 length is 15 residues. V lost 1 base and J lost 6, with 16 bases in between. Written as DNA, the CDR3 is TGTGCCAGCAGCTTAGTTAGTACCCGAATGGGCGAGCAGTACTTC. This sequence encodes CASSLVSTRMGEQYF.

The CDR3 sequence: CASNHLGAGGNTGEQFF. CDR3 in DNA: TGTGCCAGCAACCACCTGGGGGCGGGGGGTAACACCGGGGAACAGTTTTTT. V is TRBV4-2 and J is TRBJ2-2, with 8 nucleotides matching TRBD2. After removal of 7 bases from V and 16 bases from J, the junction contained 26 bases not matched to a gene. The CDR3 runs 17 residues. Germline assignment: CDR1 LGHNA and CDR2 YNFKEQ.

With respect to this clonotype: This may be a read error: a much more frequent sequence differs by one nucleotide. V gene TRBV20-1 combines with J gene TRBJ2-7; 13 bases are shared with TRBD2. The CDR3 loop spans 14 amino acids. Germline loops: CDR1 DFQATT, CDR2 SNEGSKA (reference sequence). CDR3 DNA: TGCAGGGCTAGGGGACTAGCGGGGCAGTACGAGCAGTACTTC. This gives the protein CRARGLAGQYEQYF.

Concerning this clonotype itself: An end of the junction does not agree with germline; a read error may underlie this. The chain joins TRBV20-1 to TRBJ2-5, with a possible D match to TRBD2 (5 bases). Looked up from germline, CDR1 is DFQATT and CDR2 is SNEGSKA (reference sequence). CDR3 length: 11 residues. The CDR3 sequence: CNAGDLGVQYF. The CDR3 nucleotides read TGCAATGCTGGAGATTTGGGAGTCCAGTACTTC.

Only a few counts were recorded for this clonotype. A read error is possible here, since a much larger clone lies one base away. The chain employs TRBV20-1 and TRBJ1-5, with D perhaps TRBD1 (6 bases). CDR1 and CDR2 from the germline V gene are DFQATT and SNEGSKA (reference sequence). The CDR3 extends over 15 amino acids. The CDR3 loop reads CSAPRDTYSDQPQHF. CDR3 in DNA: TGCAGTGCGCCCCGGGACACCTATAGCGATCAGCCCCAGCATTTT.

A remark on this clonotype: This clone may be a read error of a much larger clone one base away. The CDR3 spells CASSINTGLGGF. For the CDR3, the DNA is TGTGCCAGCAGCATAAATACAGGGTTGGGAGGCTTC. This chain connects TRBV12-3 or TRBV12-4 to TRBJ2-1; D possibly uses TRBD1 or TRBD2 (6 bases each). The CDR3 has 12 amino acids.

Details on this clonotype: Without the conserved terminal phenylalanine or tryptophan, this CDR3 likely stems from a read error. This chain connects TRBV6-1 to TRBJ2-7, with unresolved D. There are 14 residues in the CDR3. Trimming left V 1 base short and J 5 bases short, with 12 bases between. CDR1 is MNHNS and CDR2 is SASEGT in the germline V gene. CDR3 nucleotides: TGTGCCAGCAGTGAAGTAAAGGGAATCCACGAGCAGTACTCC. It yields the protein CASSEVKGIHEQYS.